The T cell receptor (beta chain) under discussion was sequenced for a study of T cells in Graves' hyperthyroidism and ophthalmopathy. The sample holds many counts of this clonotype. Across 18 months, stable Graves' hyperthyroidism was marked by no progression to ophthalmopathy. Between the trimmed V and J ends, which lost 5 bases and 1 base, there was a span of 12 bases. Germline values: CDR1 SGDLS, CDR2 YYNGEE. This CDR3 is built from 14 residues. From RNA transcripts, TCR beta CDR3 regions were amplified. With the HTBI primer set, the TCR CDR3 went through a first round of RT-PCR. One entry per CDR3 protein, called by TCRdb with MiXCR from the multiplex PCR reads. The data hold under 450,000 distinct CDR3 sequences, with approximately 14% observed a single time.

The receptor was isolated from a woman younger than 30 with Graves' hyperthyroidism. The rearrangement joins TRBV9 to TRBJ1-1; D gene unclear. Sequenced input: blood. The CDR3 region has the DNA TGTGCCAGCAGTCGTGGTACGCAGAACACTGAAGCTTTCTTT. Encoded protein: CASSRGTQNTEAFF. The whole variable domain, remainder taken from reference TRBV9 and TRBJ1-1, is DSGVTQTPKHLITATGQRVTLRCSPRSGDLSVYWYQQSLDQGLQFLIQYYNGEERAKGNILERFSAQQFPDLHSELNLSSLELGDSALYFCASSRGTQNTEAFFGQGTRLTVV.